The rows below give T cell receptor beta chains drawn from one sample of a study of blood T cell repertoires in COVID-19. Method: immunoSEQ multiplex PCR; TCRdb's copy keeps in-frame clones and lacks some. The table lists about 320,000 clones, 90% of them singletons. The sample taken for sequencing was PBMCs or T cells enriched from blood (not recorded which). These receptors were obtained from a woman between 25 and 40 years old who had been exposed to COVID-19. The CDR3 runs from the conserved cysteine through the conserved F or W. The D gene is left open where the match is weak. Clone size, where shown, is once, few, many, or a class for clones that have expanded.

D gene,clone size,V gene,J gene,CDR3 protein,CDR3 DNA
TRBD2,.,TRBV29-1,TRBJ2-1,CSVGQRGAIEQFF,TGCAGCGTTGGTCAGCGGGGGGCCATTGAGCAGTTCTTC
TRBD1,.,TRBV25-1,TRBJ1-2,CASSDHRGQRASGYTF,TGTGCCAGCAGTGATCACCGGGGACAGAGGGCGAGTGGCTACACCTTC
.,.,TRBV5-1,TRBJ2-1,CASSLDSSNEQFF,TGCGCCAGCAGCTTAGACAGTTCCAATGAGCAGTTCTTC
TRBD2,.,TRBV19,TRBJ2-3,CASSVRLAGELRTDTQYF,TGTGCCAGTAGTGTGCGACTAGCGGGGGAGCTACGCACAGATACGCAGTATTTT
.,.,TRBV4-1,TRBJ2-7,CASSQEGRLRDEQYF,TGCGCCAGCAGCCAAGAGGGGAGGCTTAGGGACGAGCAGTACTTC
.,.,TRBV6-1,TRBJ1-1,CASSEAWAQNTEAFF,TGTGCCAGCAGTGAAGCCTGGGCCCAGAACACTGAAGCTTTCTTT
.,once,TRBV11-1,TRBJ2-1,CASSSGLLSYNEQFF,TGTGCCAGCAGCTCGGGACTCCTCTCCTACAATGAGCAGTTCTTC
.,.,TRBV28,TRBJ2-5,CASLAGVGTQYF,TGTGCCAGCCTGGCAGGGGTGGGGACCCAGTACTTC
.,.,TRBV7-2,TRBJ1-2,CASSLGWAALNANYGYTF,TGTGCCAGCAGCTTAGGTTGGGCAGCCCTAAATGCTAACTATGGCTACACCTTC
TRBD1,many,TRBV9,TRBJ2-2,CASSPETGGTGELFF,TGTGCCAGCAGTCCCGAGACAGGGGGCACCGGGGAGCTGTTTTTT
.,.,TRBV2,TRBJ1-1,CASSRGANTEAFF,TGTGCCAGCAGTCGGGGGGCGAACACTGAAGCTTTCTTT
.,.,TRBV18,TRBJ1-2,CASSRSEASYTF,TGTGCCAGCTCACGTTCGGAGGCGAGCTACACCTTC
.,.,TRBV11-3,TRBJ1-1,CASSLGGETEAFF,TGTGCCAGCAGCTTAGGGGGCGAGACTGAAGCTTTCTTT
TRBD1,.,TRBV19,TRBJ1-1,CASTRGQVNTEAFF,TGTGCCAGTACCCGAGGACAGGTGAACACTGAAGCTTTCTTT
TRBD1,.,TRBV12-5,TRBJ1-1,CASGFPGGQGRTEAFF,TGTGCTAGTGGTTTTCCCGGAGGACAGGGGAGGACTGAAGCTTTCTTT
TRBD1,.,TRBV5-4,TRBJ1-6,CASSSPGTGSNSPLHF,TGTGCCAGCAGCTCCCCCGGGACAGGAAGTAATTCACCCCTCCACTTT
TRBD1,.,TRBV5-1,TRBJ1-3,CASSFGTGHISGNTIYF,TGCGCCAGCAGCTTTGGGACAGGGCACATATCCGGAAACACCATATATTTT
TRBD1,.,TRBV7-9,TRBJ1-1,CASSLSRGDTEAFF,TGTGCCAGCAGCTTATCCAGGGGGGATACTGAAGCTTTCTTT
.,few,TRBV5-1,TRBJ2-7,CASSETFAVTYEQYF,TGCGCCAGCAGCGAGACCTTCGCGGTTACCTACGAGCAGTACTTC
TRBD1,.,TRBV5-1,TRBJ1-2,CASSLRVQGANYGYTF,TGCGCCAGCAGCTTGAGGGTACAGGGGGCTAACTATGGCTACACCTTC
.,many,TRBV29-1,TRBJ2-1,CSVGAGKLEQFF,TGCAGCGTTGGGGCAGGGAAACTTGAGCAGTTCTTC
TRBD1,.,TRBV9,TRBJ1-1,CASSVVTGGTEAFF,TGTGCCAGCAGCGTAGTCACAGGGGGCACTGAAGCTTTCTTT
.,.,TRBV6-1,TRBJ1-1,CASSEPTGVLTEAFF,TGTGCCAGCAGTGAACCTACGGGGGTGCTCACTGAAGCTTTCTTT
.,.,TRBV10-3,TRBJ1-2,CAIREGGYGYTF,TGTGCCATCAGGGAAGGCGGCTATGGCTACACCTTC
TRBD1,.,TRBV27,TRBJ1-1,CASRGQGRTEAFF,TGTGCCAGCCGGGGACAGGGGAGAACTGAAGCTTTCTTT
TRBD1,.,TRBV7-6,TRBJ2-1,CASSLEGQGSNEQFF,TGTGCCAGCAGCTTAGAGGGACAGGGGTCCAATGAGCAGTTCTTC